These 11 T cell receptor beta chains were all obtained from the same sample, sequenced in a study of OX40 agonist ivuxolimab in advanced cancers. Measured with immunoSEQ multiplex PCR; TCRdb has only the in-frame clones, and not every one. Of roughly 83,000 clones in the sample, 75% to 95% were seen once. The sample in question was CD4+ or CD8+ T cells sorted from blood, obtained in a trial of the OX40 agonist ivuxolimab. The source is an adult with an advanced solid tumor such as melanoma, head and neck, liver or kidney cancer.

The J gene is TRBJ2-4, the V gene TRBV5-6, with D maybe TRBD2 (6 bases). The CDR3 totals 15 residues. The germline V gene has CDR1 SGHDT and CDR2 YYEEEE. V lost 4 bases to trimming and J lost 1 base, with 12 bases between them. The CDR3 DNA reads as TGTGCCAGCAGCCGACGGGGGTGGGCCAAAAACATTCAGTACTTC. Its protein is CASSRRGWAKNIQYF. The whole variable domain, filled in from reference TRBV5-6 and TRBJ2-4, reads DAGVTQSPTHLIKTRGQQVTLRCSPKSGHDTVSWYQQALGQGPQFIFQYYEEEERQRGNFPDRFSGHQFPNYSSELNVNALLLGDSALYLCASSRRGWAKNIQYFGAGTRLSVL.

The chain uses TRBV6-5 and TRBJ2-1; D gene unclear. Germline loops: CDR1 MNHEY, CDR2 SVGAGI. The CDR3 length is 15 residues. V was cut by 6 bases and J by 4 bases, with 16 bases left in between. The CDR3 DNA is TGTGCCAGCAGCATAAACGGACCCGGGTACAATGAGCAGTTCTTC. Translation gives CASSINGPGYNEQFF.

This clone was observed a few times. This rearrangement joins TRBV27 to TRBJ1-6, with D possibly being TRBD1 (5 bases). CDR1 and CDR2 from the germline V gene are MNHEY and SMNVEV (reference sequence). V was shortened by 7 bases and J by 7 bases, with 14 bases between the two germline ends. The CDR3 runs to 14 residues. CDR3 bases: TGTGCCAGCACCCCGGGCGGGGGAAATTCACCCCTCCACTTT. It translates to CASTPGGGNSPLHF.

The rearrangement links TRBV4-3 to TRBJ1-1, with no clear D. There are 15 residues in the CDR3. Per the germline V gene, CDR1 is LGHNA and CDR2 is YSLEER. Trimming took off 0 bases at V and 4 bases at J, with 12 bases between the two ends. The CDR3: CASSQERRSGTEAFF. CDR3 coding DNA: TGCGCCAGCAGCCAAGAAAGAAGGTCGGGCACTGAAGCTTTCTTT.

The V and J genes are TRBV7-8 and TRBJ2-3; tentatively, D is TRBD2 (6 bases). Looked up from germline, CDR1 is SGHVS and CDR2 is FQNEAQ. The V end lost 6 bases, the J end lost 5 bases, and 18 bases lay between the germline ends. This CDR3 contains 15 residues. In nucleotides, the CDR3 is TGTGCCAGCAGGACAGAACGGGCGGGGTTAGATACGCAGTATTTT. Its protein is CASRTERAGLDTQYF.

The chain couples TRBV30 to TRBJ2-1; 7 bases fit TRBD2. V lost 0 bases, J lost 9 bases, and 5 bases stayed unmatched. This CDR3 contains 13 residues. Germline V gives CDR1 GTSNPN, CDR2 SVGIG (reference sequence). The DNA of the CDR3 is TGTGCCTGGAGTGTACGAGCGGGGACTGAGCAGTTCTTC. Translated: CAWSVRAGTEQFF.

CDR3 amino acids: CASSFLGSGNTIYF. DNA of the CDR3: TGTGCCAGCAGTTTTTTGGGCTCTGGAAACACCATATATTTT. This rearrangement joins TRBV6-1 to TRBJ1-3; D not certain. The V and J ends lost 5 bases and 0 bases respectively, with 8 bases between them. Germline CDR1 reads MNHNS; CDR2 reads SASEGT. The CDR3 has 14 amino acids.

The genes are TRBV9 and TRBJ2-5; D ambiguous. Trimming pared 0 bases from V and 2 bases from J, leaving 8 bases between. CDR1 SGDLS and CDR2 YYNGEE come from the germline V gene. The CDR3 runs to 14 residues. CDR3 sequence: CASSVETSQETQYF. The CDR3 bases are TGTGCCAGCAGCGTAGAGACAAGTCAAGAGACCCAGTACTTC.

V is TRBV6-5 and J is TRBJ2-1; D might be TRBD1 or TRBD2, each matching 6 bases. Germline CDR1 and CDR2: MNHEY and SVGAGI. CDR3 size: 14 residues. V gave up 6 bases and J gave up 3 bases, with 12 bases separating them. For the CDR3, the DNA is TGTGCCAGCAGGATTAGGGGGGACTACAATGAGCAGTTCTTC. It translates to CASRIRGDYNEQFF.

This rearrangement joins TRBV5-4 to TRBJ2-1; perhaps D is TRBD1 or TRBD2 (5 bases each). Germline V gene data show CDR1 as SGHNT and CDR2 as YYREEE (reference sequence). The germline V and J ends were trimmed by 7 bases and 9 bases, with 14 bases remaining between them. CDR3 length: 12 residues. CDR3 protein: CASHAGTGEQFF. For the CDR3, the DNA is TGTGCCAGCCATGCCGGGACCGGTGAGCAGTTCTTC.

This chain uses TRBV13 with TRBJ2-1; D remains unclear. This CDR3 has 12 residues. In germline, CDR1 is PRHDT, CDR2 FYEKMQ (reference sequence). Deletions cut 1 base from V and 8 bases from J, with 6 bases between. The CDR3 region has the DNA TGTGCCAGCAGCTTAGACGGCCATGAGCAGTTCTTC. It yields the protein CASSLDGHEQFF.